Presented here are 18 T cell receptor beta chains from one specimen sequenced in a study of T cells in women clearing cervical HPV infection. The table came from immunoSEQ multiplex PCR; TCRdb's copy has only in-frame clones and leaves some out. The sample table sets out 15,000 to 20,000 clones. The sample consisted of blood buffy coat. The origin of the receptors is a woman aged 18-70 years with a cervical HPV16 infection that either progressed to CIN3+ or cleared (not recorded which).

Concerning this clone: The CDR3 end falls 3 residues outside the read, so it is completed with the germline J gene. The J gene is TRBJ1-5, the V gene TRBV5-4; D remains ambiguous. The length of the CDR3 is 13 residues. The germline V gene has CDR1 SGHNT and CDR2 YYREEE (reference sequence). The V end was cut by 1 base, the J end by 4 bases, with 6 bases between. CDR3 DNA (partial): TGTGCCAGCAGCTTGTACGGGAATCAGCCC. It specifies CASSLYGNQP. The CDR3 as a whole reads CASSLYGNQPQHF.

About this clone: The read terminates 3 residues before the CDR3 end, so the remaining end is supplied by the germline J gene. This chain joins TRBV14 and TRBJ1-1, with a tentative D call TRBD1 (5 bases). Germline assignment: CDR1 SGHDN and CDR2 FVKESK. This CDR3 is 14 amino acids long. The germline V and J ends were trimmed by 1 base and 5 bases, with 11 bases remaining between them. The CDR3 reads CASSQGWGGTEAFF. The covered CDR3 bases are TGTGCCAGCAGCCAAGGTTGGGGGGGGACTGAA.

A remark on this clone: The read falls 3 residues short of the CDR3 end, and the missing part is taken from the germline J gene. The chain carries TRBV5-1 and TRBJ2-7; a possible D gene is TRBD1 (5 bases). V lost 1 base to trimming and J lost 3 bases, with 14 bases between them. Germline V gene data show CDR1 as SGHRS and CDR2 as YFSETQ. The CDR3 contains 15 residues. The DNA read from the CDR3 is TGCGCCAGCAGCTTGTTGGCAGGTCAGGGCTACGAG. Translation gives CASSLLAGQGYE. The complete CDR3 reads CASSLLAGQGYEQYF.

Of note for this clone: From the germline J gene comes the end of the CDR3, since the read stops 3 residues before it. The V call is TRBV18, the J call TRBJ2-7; D might be TRBD1 (6 bases). Germline V gives CDR1 KGHSH, CDR2 LQKENI. The CDR3 runs 16 residues. Trimming removed 6 bases from V and 2 bases from J, with 20 bases in between. CDR3 protein: CASSQSSGQMTYEQYF. The part of the CDR3 DNA that was read is TGTGCCAGCTCCCAGAGCTCCGGACAGATGACCTACGAG.

Remarks on this clone: The read gets to within 3 residues of the CDR3 end, and the germline J gene fills in the rest. The chain has TRBV11-2 and TRBJ2-2; 10 nucleotides match TRBD1. Germline values: CDR1 SGHAT, CDR2 FQNNGV. The CDR3 extends over 13 amino acids. V was pared by 8 bases and J by 4 bases, with 1 base of the junction left unmatched. The sequenced part of the CDR3 DNA is TGTGCCAGCGGACAGGGGGGCACCGGGGAG. Translation gives CASGQGGTGE. The full CDR3 reads CASGQGGTGELFF.

Of note for this clone: The DNA ends 3 residues before the CDR3 does, and the rest of the CDR3 is filled in from the germline J gene. The chain has TRBV28 and TRBJ1-2; 9 positions agree with TRBD1. The V gene end was trimmed by 6 bases and the J gene end by 4 bases; junction bases not matched to a gene: 6. CDR1 is MDHEN and CDR2 is SYDVKM in the germline V gene. The CDR3 extends over 14 amino acids. The part of the CDR3 DNA that was read is TGTGCCAGCAGAAACAGGGGGCTTGTCTATGGC. Translated, it gives CASRNRGLVYG. The full CDR3 protein reads CASRNRGLVYGYTF.

Comments on this clone: The read ends 3 residues before the CDR3 terminus; that terminus is restored from the germline J gene. J is TRBJ2-7 and V is TRBV20-1; weak D call: TRBD1 (5 bases). Per germline, CDR1 DFQATT and CDR2 SNEGSKA (reference sequence). CDR3 length equals 14 residues. Trimming took off 5 bases at V and 0 bases at J, with 14 bases between the two ends. The part of the CDR3 DNA that was read is TGCAGTGCTGCCGGCAGGGCCTCCTCCTACGAG. It translates to CSAAGRASSYE. Given in full, the CDR3 is CSAAGRASSYEQYF.

About this clone: The read comes to an end 3 residues before the CDR3 does, leaving the germline J gene to fill in the end. V is TRBV7-6 and J is TRBJ1-1, with no clear D. Germline CDR1 SGHVS, CDR2 FNYEAQ. This CDR3 is 14 amino acids long. The ends were cut back, 4 bases at V and 1 base at J, with 10 bases in the middle. The CDR3 DNA, read in part, is TGTGCCAGCAGCTCAGGAAATTGGAACACTGAA. It codes for CASSSGNWNTE. The full CDR3 reads CASSSGNWNTEAFF.

Comment on this clone: Read coverage stops 3 residues before the CDR3 terminus; the germline J gene supplies the remainder. The chain couples TRBV19 to TRBJ1-2; D is perhaps TRBD1 (5 bases). V dropped 2 bases and J dropped 0 bases, with 7 bases sitting between them. Germline values: CDR1 LNHDA, CDR2 SQIVND (reference sequence). The CDR3 contains 14 residues. The CDR3 spells CASSIKGTNYGYTF. The sequenced part of the CDR3 DNA is TGTGCCAGTAGTATAAAGGGGACTAACTATGGC.

Note on this clone: The sequenced fragment ends 3 residues before the CDR3 boundary, so the rest is inferred from the germline J gene. V is TRBV5-1 and J is TRBJ2-3; 8 bases are shared with TRBD1. The V gene end was trimmed by 0 bases and the J gene end by 6 bases; junction bases not matched to a gene: 6. Germline V CDR1 and CDR2: SGHRS, YFSETQ. This CDR3 region has 15 residues. CDR3 bases read: TGCGCCAGCAGCTTGGACGGACAGGGTTTGGATACG. Its protein product is CASSLDGQGLDT. The CDR3 as a whole reads CASSLDGQGLDTQYF.

Of note for this clone: The read stops 3 residues short of the end of the CDR3; the missing end is completed from the germline J gene. V is TRBV18 and J is TRBJ2-1; tentatively, D is TRBD1 (6 bases). The V end lost 0 bases, the J end lost 9 bases, and 9 bases lay between the germline ends. Germline assignment: CDR1 KGHSH and CDR2 LQKENI. The length of the CDR3 is 13 residues. CDR3 sequence reads: CASSPPDRFEQFF. The sequenced part of the CDR3 DNA is TGTGCCAGCTCACCACCTGACAGGTTTGAG.

Details on this clone: The sequence runs out 3 residues before the end of the CDR3; the remainder is reconstructed from the germline J gene. V gene TRBV5-1 combines with J gene TRBJ2-6; D perhaps matches TRBD1 (6 bases). The V and J ends lost 4 bases and 4 bases respectively, with 15 bases between them. The CDR3 sequence is 16 residues long. The germline CDR1 and CDR2 sequences are SGHRS and YFSETQ. CDR3 bases read: TGCGCCAGCAGCCCGATGGGGGCAGAAGGGGCCAACGTC. Its protein product is CASSPMGAEGANV. The whole CDR3 protein reads CASSPMGAEGANVLTF. The full variable domain, in which reference TRBV5-1 and TRBJ2-6 provide the parts outside the CDR3, is KAGVTQTPRYLIKTRGQQVTLSCSPISGHRSVSWYQQTPGQGLQFLFEYFSETQRNKGNFPGRFSGRQFSNSRSEMNVSTLELGDSALYLCASSPMGAEGANVLTFGAGSRLTVL.

With regard to this clone: With the read ending 3 residues before the CDR3 end, the germline J gene is used to fill in that end. The V gene is TRBV9, the J gene TRBJ1-6; the D gene is possibly TRBD1 (5 bases). Germline V gene lookup returns CDR1 SGDLS and CDR2 YYNGEE. Trimming took 7 bases from V and 7 from J, leaving 9 bases between them. The CDR3 length is 12 residues. CDR3 sequence reads: CASSGINSPLHF. The sequenced part of the CDR3 DNA is TGTGCCAGCTCAGGGATCAATTCACCC.

CDR3 in amino acids: CSANRAGTGDGYGYTF. CDR3 bases read: TGCAGTGCTAATAGGGCCGGGACAGGGGACGGCTATGGC. The chain uses TRBV20-1 and TRBJ1-2, with TRBD1 identical over 10 bases. The read ends 3 residues shy of where the CDR3 ends; the end is completed using the germline J gene. Germline CDR1 reads DFQATT; CDR2 reads SNEGSKA (reference sequence). V was pared by 4 bases and J by 4 bases, with 12 bases of the junction left unmatched. The CDR3 length is 16 residues.

About this clone itself: The read terminates 3 residues before the CDR3 end, so the remaining end is supplied by the germline J gene. This rearrangement joins TRBV9 to TRBJ1-4; tentatively, D is TRBD1 (5 bases). V was shortened by 3 bases and J by 8 bases, with 20 bases between the two germline ends. The CDR3 length is 16 residues. CDR1 is SGDLS and CDR2 is YYNGEE in the germline V gene. CDR3 bases read: TGTGCCAGCAGCGCCGTCGACACGGCGGGGCGGGAAAAA. Its protein is CASSAVDTAGREK. The entire CDR3 protein is CASSAVDTAGREKLFF.

Comment on this clone: The CDR3 end falls 3 residues outside the read, so it is completed with the germline J gene. The gene calls are TRBV18 and TRBJ2-5, with a weak D call TRBD1 (6 bases). This CDR3 has 17 residues. Trimming removed 4 bases at V and 2 bases at J, with 20 bases between. Germline V gives CDR1 KGHSH, CDR2 LQKENI. The sequenced CDR3 bases are TGTGCCAGCTCACTCTATGGCCCCGGGACACGGCAAGAGACC. Translation: CASSLYGPGTRQET. The full CDR3 sequence reads CASSLYGPGTRQETQYF.

In regard to this clone: Read data end 3 residues before the CDR3 end; the end is taken from the germline J gene. This chain connects TRBV30 to TRBJ2-3, with D possibly TRBD1 on 6 matching bases. The CDR3 spans 14 residues. V dropped 4 bases and J dropped 4 bases, with 15 bases sitting between them. Germline lookup yields CDR1 GTSNPN and CDR2 SVGIG (reference sequence). CDR3 bases read: TGTGCCTGGAAAAGGGGGTGGGGAGCAGATACG. The encoded protein is CAWKRGWGADT. The entire CDR3 protein is CAWKRGWGADTQYF.

Points on this clone: The CDR3 goes on 3 residues after the read ends, and that part is filled in from the germline J gene. The chain carries TRBV12-5 and TRBJ2-1, with TRBD1 as a possible D gene (6 bases). The CDR3 consists of 17 residues. The germline CDR1 and CDR2 sequences are LGHNT and FRNRAP. Trimming took 0 bases from V and 5 from J, leaving 17 bases between them. This chain's CDR3 is CASGLVLGRGNNNEQFF. The CDR3 DNA, read in part, is TGTGCTAGTGGTTTGGTACTGGGCAGGGGCAACAACAATGAG.